The 9 T cell receptor beta chains below come from one sample, sequenced in a study of blood T cell repertoires in COVID-19. Clones were sequenced by immunoSEQ multiplex PCR, and TCRdb holds only the in-frame ones, with some missing. The repertoire has about 310,000 clones, about 87% of them found once; the top ten carry around 8%. Sequencing was carried out using peripheral blood. The origin of the receptors is a woman aged 45-65 years who had recovered from COVID-19.

V gene TRBV3-1 (or the pseudogene TRBV3-2) combines with J gene TRBJ1-1; 9 nucleotides line up with TRBD1. CDR1 is LGHDT, CDR2 YNNKEL, per germline (reference sequence). The CDR3 spans 12 residues. V gave up 7 bases and J gave up 8 bases; unmatched junction bases: 5. The CDR3 bases are TGTGCCAGCACAACGACAGGGGGGGAAGCTTTCTTT. Encoded protein: CASTTTGGEAFF.

This chain uses TRBV6-1 with TRBJ1-1; the D is unclear. The CDR3 contains 14 residues. Germline CDR1 is MNHNS and CDR2 is SASEGT. V lost 1 base, J lost 2 bases, and 8 bases lay in between. CDR3 residues: CASSEGLLNTEAFF. DNA of the CDR3: TGTGCCAGCAGTGAAGGTCTGTTAAACACTGAAGCTTTCTTT.

The CDR3 sequence is CASSWRGDTYEQYF. The DNA of the CDR3 is TGTGCCAGCAGCTGGAGAGGGGACACCTACGAGCAGTACTTC. The rearrangement links TRBV6-2 or TRBV6-3 to TRBJ2-7; D is perhaps TRBD1 (6 bases). The germline V gene encodes CDR1 MNHEY and CDR2 SVGEGT. V shed 6 bases and J shed 2 bases, with 14 bases lying between them. This CDR3 comprises 14 residues.

The chain couples TRBV5-6 to TRBJ2-7; D is unresolved. There are 13 residues in the CDR3. CDR1 and CDR2 from the germline V gene are SGHDT and YYEEEE. Trimming cost V 3 bases and J 1 base, with 8 bases left between them. The CDR3 is CASSYGFSYEQYF. The CDR3 coding sequence is TGTGCCAGCAGCTACGGGTTTTCCTACGAGCAGTACTTC.

The V call is TRBV12-5, the J call TRBJ2-1, with D perhaps matching TRBD1 (6 bases). Germline V CDR1 and CDR2: LGHNT, FRNRAP. Trimming cost V 5 bases and J 9 bases, with 14 bases left between them. The CDR3 length is 13 residues. CDR3 DNA sequence: TGTGCTAGTGGTGTCCAGGGGAGCGGTGAGCAGTTCTTC. Protein product: CASGVQGSGEQFF.

This clone came up many times. The chain combines TRBV5-4 with TRBJ1-2; D may be TRBD1 (6 bases). Trimming left V 4 bases short and J 7 bases short, with 14 bases between. The germline V gene has CDR1 SGHNT and CDR2 YYREEE (reference sequence). The CDR3 consists of 13 residues. DNA of the CDR3: TGTGCCAGCAGCCCCGACAGGTGGGGTGGCTACACCTTC. This codes for CASSPDRWGGYTF.

This chain links TRBV28 with TRBJ1-2; tentatively, D is TRBD1 (6 bases). V lost 8 bases to trimming and J lost 3 bases, with 7 bases between them. The CDR3 contains 11 residues. Per germline, CDR1 MDHEN and CDR2 SYDVKM. CDR3 DNA: TGTGCCAGCGCAGGGGACTATGGCTACACCTTC. Protein sequence: CASAGDYGYTF.

This chain uses TRBV29-1 with TRBJ2-7, with 9 bases identical to TRBD1. Germline trimming cut 6 bases from V and 2 bases from J; bases unmatched to any gene: 8. This CDR3 region has 14 residues. Germline CDR1 reads SQVTM; CDR2 reads ANQGSEA. Written as DNA, the CDR3 is TGCAGCGTACTCGACCGGGACAGGGCCTACGAGCAGTACTTC. It encodes CSVLDRDRAYEQYF.

The chain recombines TRBV27 with TRBJ2-2, with D tentatively TRBD2 (6 bases). The CDR3 totals 13 residues. CDR1 and CDR2 from the germline V gene are MNHEY and SMNVEV (reference sequence). V lost 6 bases and J 7 bases, leaving 12 bases between the germline ends. For the CDR3, the DNA is TGTGCCAGCAGACTGGGGGGATACGGGGAGCTGTTTTTT. Amino acid sequence: CASRLGGYGELFF.